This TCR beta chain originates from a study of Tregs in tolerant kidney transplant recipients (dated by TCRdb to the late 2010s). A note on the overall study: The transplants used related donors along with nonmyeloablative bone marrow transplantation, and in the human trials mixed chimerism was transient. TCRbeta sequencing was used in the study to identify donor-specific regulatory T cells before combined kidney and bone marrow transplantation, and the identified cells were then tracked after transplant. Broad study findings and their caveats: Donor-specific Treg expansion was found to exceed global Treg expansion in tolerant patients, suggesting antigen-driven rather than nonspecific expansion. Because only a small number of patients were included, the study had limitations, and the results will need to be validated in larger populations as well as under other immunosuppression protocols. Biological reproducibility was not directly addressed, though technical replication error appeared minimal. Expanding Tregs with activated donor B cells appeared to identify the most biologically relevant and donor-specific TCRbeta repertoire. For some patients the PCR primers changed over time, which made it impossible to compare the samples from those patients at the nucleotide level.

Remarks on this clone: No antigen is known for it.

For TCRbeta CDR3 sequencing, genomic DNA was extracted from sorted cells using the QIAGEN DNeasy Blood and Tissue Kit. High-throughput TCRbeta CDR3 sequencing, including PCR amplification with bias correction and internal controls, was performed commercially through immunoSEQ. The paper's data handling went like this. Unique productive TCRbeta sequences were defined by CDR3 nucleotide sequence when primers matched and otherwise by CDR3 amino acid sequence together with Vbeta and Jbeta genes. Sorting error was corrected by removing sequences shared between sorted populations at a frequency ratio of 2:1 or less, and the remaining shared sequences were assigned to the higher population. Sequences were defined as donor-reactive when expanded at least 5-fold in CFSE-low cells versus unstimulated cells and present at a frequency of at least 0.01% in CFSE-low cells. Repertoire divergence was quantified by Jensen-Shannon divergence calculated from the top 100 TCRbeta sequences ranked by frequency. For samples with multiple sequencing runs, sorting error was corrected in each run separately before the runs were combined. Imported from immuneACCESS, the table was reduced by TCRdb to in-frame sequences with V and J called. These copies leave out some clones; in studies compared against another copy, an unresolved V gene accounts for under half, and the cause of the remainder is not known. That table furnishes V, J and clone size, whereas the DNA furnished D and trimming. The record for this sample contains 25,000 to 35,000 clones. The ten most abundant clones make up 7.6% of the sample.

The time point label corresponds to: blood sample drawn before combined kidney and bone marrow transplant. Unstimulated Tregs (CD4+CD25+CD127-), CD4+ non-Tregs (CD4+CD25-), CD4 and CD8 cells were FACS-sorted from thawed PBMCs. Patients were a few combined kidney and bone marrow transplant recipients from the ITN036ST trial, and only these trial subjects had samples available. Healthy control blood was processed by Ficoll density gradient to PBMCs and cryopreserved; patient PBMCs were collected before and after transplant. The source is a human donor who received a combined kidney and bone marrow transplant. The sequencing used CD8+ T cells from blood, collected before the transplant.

The encoded CDR3 is CASSYTVVGVQPQHF. The part of the CDR3 DNA that was read is TGTGCCAGCAGTTACACGGTAGTCGGGGTGCAGCCC. This receptor chain uses TRBV6-2 or TRBV6-3 and TRBJ1-5; the D segment cannot be called with confidence. The read comes to an end 3 residues before the CDR3 does, leaving the germline J gene to fill in the end. The germline ends are 15 bases apart after V is trimmed by 2 bases and J by 7 bases. The germline V gene provides CDR1 MNHEY and CDR2 SVGEGT. From cysteine to phenylalanine, the CDR3 is 15 amino acids long. The DNA has 36 bases, all within the CDR3, and is read from base 1.